The text below deals with one T cell receptor beta chain. This clone came up many times. The clone's antigen remains unknown. No much larger clone exists at a distance of one base, and base qualities are not known. Healthy HIV-negative adults with no recently reported acute infections or vaccinations were included as donors. Every donor was a Caucasian adult residing in Nashville, Tennessee, USA. In the unsorted samples, roughly 90 million PBMCs were counted, and genomic DNA was extracted using the QIAamp DNA Blood Mini kit. Blood was obtained by leukapheresis, after which PBMCs were separated by Ficoll-Histopaque density gradient centrifugation and cryopreserved in liquid nitrogen vapor phase. The germline V gene encodes CDR1 SGHVS and CDR2 FQNEAQ. Reading from cysteine to phenylalanine, the CDR3 counts 15 amino acids. Only CDR3 DNA is held: 45 bases, read in frame from base 1. Trimming takes 1 base from V and 1 base from J, and the germline ends sit 11 bases apart.

This specimen belongs to a study of shared clonotypes between healthy human individuals (TCRdb year 2020). For the study in its entirety: Three men and a couple of women, aged 18 to 49 years, made up the cohort. Each donor's leukapheresis produced roughly between roughly 0.94 and 9.5 billion PBMCs. To increase sequencing depth and limit assay-specific biases, TCR repertoire library preparation and sequencing were carried out by different laboratories using diverse techniques. To estimate repertoire size and how much clonotype sharing occurs between individuals, the study deeply sequenced the blood TCR repertoires of about five healthy adults. Broader findings and caveats from the paper: Because the study included a small number of donors, the genetic and exposure-history diversity represented was limited. Pairwise subsampling led to the expectation that sequencing depth would affect the degree of clonotype sharing among donors. Only blood was sampled, and tissue TCR repertoires likely differ from those in blood.

TCR CDR3 regions were amplified from genomic DNA by multiplex PCR using the deep immunoSEQ assay. For each cell subset, the extracted genomic DNA was distributed evenly across all wells of several immunoSEQ 96-well plates, and each plate served as one replicate. For unsorted PBMC, roughly 0.3 ug of genomic DNA, equivalent to 30,000 to 35,000 T cell genomes, went into each replicate PCR. Ten immunoSEQ deep assay plates were used to sequence the unsorted PBMC genomic DNA. Purified libraries were measured with a Qubit 3.0 fluorometer, size-checked on a Bioanalyzer 2100, and measured again with the KAPA Library Quantification kit. Every immunoSEQ 96-well plate was sequenced on a separate single-read 150-cycle Illumina NextSeq 550 flow cell. In the paper's pipeline: Because only junctional sequences without quality scores were contained in the immunoSEQ output, filtering matching that applied to full-length reads could not be performed. Sequences were annotated with PyIR, a Python wrapper for IgBLAST v1.9, and V/J genes and CDR3 were assigned using IMGT germline references. Reads were removed for weak V/J assignments (E-value above 1e-6), missing CDR3, stop codons, out-of-frame junctions, or ambiguous translated residues. V3J clonotypes were defined as sequences sharing the same inferred V gene, J gene, and CDR3 amino acid sequence. The percentage overlap between two repertoires was calculated by dividing the number of shared unique clonotypes by the size of the smaller repertoire. Repertoire richness was assessed with RTK rarefaction, the Chao1 estimator, and Recon v2.1 estimates of unobserved clonotypes. TCRdb retrieved this table from immuneACCESS and kept in-frame rearrangements only. Not all clones are present; in checked studies, unresolved V genes account for under half, and no reason is known for the remainder. V, J and clone size are taken as reported in that table, and D and trimming were inferred from the DNA itself. Counted in this sample were more than 400,000 clones; about 72% of them appeared once. The ten largest account for about 12% of the sample.

The sequence is built from TRBV7-8 and TRBJ2-7; no D gene is confidently identified. The receptor's source is a woman in her thirties or forties in good health. Some clones in this sample may be carry-over from other donors' samples. The sequenced sample consisted of PBMCs. The encoded CDR3 is CASSLGAQTSYEQYF. Here is the DNA: TGTGCCAGCAGCTTAGGCGCCCAGACGTCCTACGAGCAGTACTTC.